This is a list of T cell receptor beta chains from one sample in a study of neurological immune-mediated disorders. TCRdb re-called the 5' RACE reads through MiXCR, storing one row per CDR3 protein. The sample contains about 90,000 distinct CDR3 sequences, less than 15% of which appear only once. The sample consisted of PBMCs. The receptors derive from a female donor with HTLV-1-associated myelopathy (HAM/TSP). Both conserved end residues are part of each CDR3. The order of the fields is J gene, V gene, clone size, D gene, CDR3 protein, CDR3 DNA. D genes are given only for firm matches. A clone size is listed for some rows: how often the clone was seen (once, few, many), or a class if it is expanded.

>TRBJ2-5|TRBV24-1|many|TRBD1
CATSDLGTGSAETQYF
TGTGCCACCAGTGATTTGGGGACAGGGTCGGCTGAGACCCAGTACTTC
>TRBJ1-1|TRBV3-1|many|-
CASSQGDFVGRAFF
TGTGCCAGCAGCCAAGGGGACTTTGTTGGGCGAGCTTTCTTT
>TRBJ2-3|TRBV10-2|many|-
CASNPEGGLDTQYF
TGCGCCAGCAATCCAGAGGGAGGTCTAGATACGCAGTATTTT
>TRBJ2-7|TRBV5-1|many|TRBD2
CASSFASGGSLYEQYF
TGCGCCAGCAGCTTTGCTAGCGGGGGTTCCCTCTACGAGCAGTACTTC
>TRBJ1-3|TRBV4-1|many|-
CASSQVLGGNTIYF
TGCGCCAGCAGCCAAGTTCTAGGAGGAAACACCATATATTTT
>TRBJ1-6|TRBV20-1|many|-
CSASGFPALHF
TGCAGTGCTAGCGGGTTCCCCGCCCTCCACTTT
>TRBJ1-1|TRBV11-2|many|-
CASSASRDTNTEAFF
TGTGCCAGCAGCGCAAGTCGGGACACGAACACTGAAGCTTTCTTT
>TRBJ2-3|TRBV5-1|-|TRBD1
CASSEGQGMDTQYF
TGCGCCAGCAGCGAGGGACAGGGTATGGATACGCAGTATTTT
>TRBJ2-2|TRBV5-1|many|-
CASSLLGGELFF
TGCGCCAGCAGCTTGTTAGGCGGGGAGCTGTTTTTT
>TRBJ2-5|TRBV10-1|many|-
CASSDRVGGQETQYF
TGCGCCAGCAGTGACAGGGTGGGAGGTCAAGAGACCCAGTACTTC
>TRBJ2-3|TRBV11-3|few|-
CASSKGRGSTDTQYF
TGTGCCAGCAGCAAGGGACGGGGGAGCACAGATACGCAGTATTTT
>TRBJ2-5|TRBV5-1|many|-
CASTTAGQETQYF
TGCGCCAGCACCACGGCCGGTCAAGAGACCCAGTACTTC
>TRBJ2-2|TRBV20-1|many|TRBD2
CSAPGRGGNTGELFF
TGCAGTGCCCCCGGCCGGGGGGGTAATACCGGGGAGCTGTTTTTT
>TRBJ2-6|TRBV7-9|many|-
CASTLTGPIGANVLTF
TGTGCCAGCACCCTGACAGGTCCCATCGGGGCCAACGTCCTGACTTTC
>TRBJ2-7|TRBV10-3|many|TRBD2
CAKPGLAGPYEQYF
TGTGCCAAACCGGGACTAGCGGGCCCATACGAGCAGTACTTC
>TRBJ2-3|TRBV7-9|many|TRBD1
CASSKQGVSTDTQYF
TGTGCCAGCAGCAAACAGGGGGTTTCGACAGATACGCAGTATTTT
>TRBJ2-7|TRBV7-2|many|-
CASSFGVYEQYF
TGTGCCAGCAGCTTCGGAGTTTACGAGCAGTACTTC
>TRBJ2-1|TRBV27|many|TRBD1
CASSKEGQGVKNNEQFF
TGTGCCAGCAGTAAGGAAGGACAGGGGGTGAAAAACAATGAGCAGTTCTTC
>TRBJ1-1|TRBV5-4|many|-
CASSGVGTPYSEAFF
TGTGCCAGCAGCGGAGTAGGTACTCCCTATTCTGAAGCTTTCTTT
>TRBJ2-7|TRBV12-3/TRBV12-4|many|-
CASSPRRGSSYEQYF
TGTGCCAGCAGCCCTAGACGGGGGTCCTCCTACGAGCAGTACTTC
>TRBJ2-1|TRBV27|many|TRBD1
CASSLSGQGSYNEQFF
TGTGCCAGCAGTTTATCGGGACAGGGGAGCTACAATGAGCAGTTCTTC
>TRBJ2-5|TRBV5-1|-|-
CASSLNRPGETQYF
TGCGCCAGCAGCTTAAACAGGCCCGGGGAGACCCAGTACTTC
>TRBJ1-5|TRBV5-5|many|-
CASSLAGTQPQHF
TGTGCCAGCAGCTTGGCTGGGACTCAGCCCCAGCATTTT
>TRBJ2-5|TRBV3-1|many|-
CASSQFLSQETQYF
TGTGCCAGCAGCCAGTTCCTGAGTCAAGAGACCCAGTACTTC
>TRBJ1-1|TRBV4-2|-|-
CASSQRLGQWNTEAFF
TGTGCCAGCAGCCAACGCCTAGGACAGTGGAACACTGAAGCTTTCTTT
>TRBJ2-3|TRBV6-1|many|-
CASRSQGADTQYF
TGTGCCAGCAGATCACAGGGCGCGGATACGCAGTATTTT
>TRBJ2-1|TRBV7-9|many|TRBD1
CASSSYRKGAANEQFF
TGTGCCAGCAGCTCGTACCGGAAGGGGGCTGCCAATGAGCAGTTCTTC
>TRBJ1-5|TRBV29-1|many|TRBD1
CSARTGPSNQPQHF
TGCAGCGCACGGACAGGGCCAAGCAATCAGCCCCAGCATTTT
>TRBJ2-4|TRBV11-2|many|-
CASSSPSVWIQYF
TGTGCCAGCAGCTCCCCCAGTGTGTGGATTCAGTACTTC